The TCR beta chain under discussion was sequenced for a study of blood T cell repertoires in COVID-19. The wider study: Collection of acute and convalescent COVID-19 samples took place in the United States, Italy and Spain.

Per germline, CDR1 SGHVS and CDR2 FNYEAQ. The CDR3 runs to 13 residues. V was clipped by 4 bases and J by 7 bases; unmatched bases: 5. In the original workflow: Amplification with reference gene primers provided the estimates of nucleated cell counts. Generated by immunoSEQ multiplex PCR, the TCRdb table keeps only in-frame clones and is missing some. V, J and clone size derive from that table, while D and trimming were established from the DNA sequence. The data show tens of thousands of clones, with over 75% seen just once and around 30% held by the top ten. This TCR derives from a human donor in a cohort sampled during active COVID-19. The sequenced sample consisted of peripheral blood. This chain connects TRBV7-6 to TRBJ2-7, with 9 positions matching TRBD1. CDR3 nucleotides: TGTGCCAGCAGCTCGACAGGGGGAAGAGAGCAGTACTTC. Translation: CASSSTGGREQYF.